This T cell receptor beta chain was sequenced during a study of T-cell memory formation after mild COVID-19. As for the study in general: There were largely donor-specific TCR clusters. Study-wide results and caveats: Researchers found some responding clones in pre-infection memory, a sign that cross-reactive memory joined.

From 5'RACE with constant-segment primers came TCR alpha and TCR beta cDNA libraries that carried sample barcodes and UMIs. TCRdb reanalysed the 5' RACE reads using MiXCR and keeps one entry per CDR3 protein. Of roughly 310,000 distinct CDR3 sequences in the sample, about a sixth were seen once. This clonotype was seen a few times. Its target is not known. This clonotype was obtained from a man younger than 35 who had mild COVID-19 (a few samples of this study predate the infection). Cell type and time point are not known. The sequencing input was PBMCs or a T cell subset sorted from them (not recorded which).

DNA of the CDR3: TGCGCCAGCAGCAATAGGGGCCGTCTGGACCAAGAGACCCAGTACTTC. Translated: CASSNRGRLDQETQYF. The genes are TRBV4-1 and TRBJ2-5; tentatively, D is TRBD1 (5 bases). CDR3 size: 16 residues. Per the germline V gene, CDR1 is MGHRA and CDR2 is YSYEKL. V was clipped by 5 bases and J by 0 bases, with 16 bases between them.